The 17 T cell receptor beta chains below were found in one sample sequenced in a study of long-term antiretroviral therapy in people with HIV. Survey-level immunoSEQ v3.0 assays were run. The method was immunoSEQ multiplex PCR; TCRdb's version includes in-frame clones alone and lacks a portion of them. Of about 24,000 clones in the sample, 79% were seen once. The sequences come from unsorted PBMCs, collected 1.2 years after starting antiretroviral therapy. These receptors all stem from a woman between 40 and 50 years old with HIV.

This clone was recorded a few times. The gene calls are TRBV29-1 and TRBJ1-2; TRBD1 matches at 7 bases. The V segment lost 1 base and the J segment 4 bases; nucleotides outside the gene matches: 9. The germline V gene has CDR1 SQVTM and CDR2 ANQGSEA. This CDR3 spans 15 amino acids. CDR3 residues: CSVEGGQGGSYGYTF. The CDR3 DNA reads TGCAGCGTTGAAGGGGGTCAGGGGGGATCCTATGGCTACACCTTC.

The chain is built from TRBV11-2 and TRBJ1-4; tentatively, D is TRBD1 (6 bases). Germline V gene lookup returns CDR1 SGHAT and CDR2 FQNNGV. The CDR3 is made up of 18 amino acids. V was clipped by 1 base and J by 4 bases, with 19 bases between them. The CDR3 nucleotides read TGTGCCAGCAGCTTAGCAGTGACAGGCCTCCTCCGTAATGAAAAACTGTTTTTT. Translation: CASSLAVTGLLRNEKLFF.

The V call is TRBV6-6, the J call TRBJ2-7; TRBD1 matches at 9 bases. V gave up 4 bases and J gave up 6 bases; unmatched junction bases: 7. The CDR3 extends over 14 amino acids. Per germline, CDR1 MNHNY and CDR2 SVGAGI (reference sequence). The CDR3 coding sequence is TGTGCCAGCAGTTTTTGGACAGGGGAAGCCGAGCAGTACTTC. Residues: CASSFWTGEAEQYF.

The chain is built from TRBV5-5 and TRBJ1-2; a weak D match, TRBD1 (6 bases). Deletions cut 0 bases from V and 3 bases from J, with 6 bases between. Germline CDR1 is SGHKS and CDR2 is YYEKEE (reference sequence). The CDR3 is 13 residues long. This CDR3 is CASSLGTDYGYTF. The CDR3 coding sequence is TGTGCCAGCAGCTTGGGGACAGACTATGGCTACACCTTC.

The rearrangement uses TRBV11-3 and TRBJ1-1; D possibly corresponds to TRBD1 (5 bases). The CDR3 is 13 residues long. Trimming removed 1 base from V and 7 bases from J, with 10 bases in between. Germline-derived CDR1 and CDR2 are SGHNT and YENEEA. The CDR3 DNA follows: TGTGCCAGCAGCTTAGGGGGCGGGGGTGAAGCTTTCTTT. It specifies CASSLGGGGEAFF.

CDR3 residues: CASSLNTNTEAFF. In DNA, the CDR3 is TGTGCCAGCAGCTTAAACACGAACACTGAAGCTTTCTTT. The V call is TRBV7-2, the J call TRBJ1-1; D not resolved. CDR1 is SGHTA and CDR2 is FQGNSA in the germline V gene. Between the trimmed V and J ends, which lost 2 bases and 1 base, there was a span of 5 bases. This CDR3 has 13 amino acids.

The gene calls are TRBV30 and TRBJ1-1; D gene uncertain. Trimming cost V 0 bases and J 1 base, with 6 bases left between them. The CDR3 runs 13 residues. The germline V gene has CDR1 GTSNPN and CDR2 SVGIG (reference sequence). CDR3 nucleotide sequence: TGTGCCTGGAGTGTACTCAGGAACACTGAAGCTTTCTTT. Its protein is CAWSVLRNTEAFF. Supplemented by reference TRBV30 and TRBJ1-1, the full variable domain reads SQTIHQWPATLVQPVGSPLSLECTVEGTSNPNLYWYRQAAGRGLQLLFYSVGIGQISSEVPQNLSASRPQDRQFILSSKKLLLSDSGFYLCAWSVLRNTEAFFGQGTRLTVV.

The CDR3 is CASSIIRDNYGYTF. CDR3 nucleotides: TGTGCCAGTAGTATCATCAGGGATAACTATGGCTACACCTTC. The chain is built from TRBV19 and TRBJ1-2; maybe TRBD1 (5 bases). The ends were cut back, 3 bases at V and 1 base at J, with 9 bases in the middle. Germline CDR1 is LNHDA and CDR2 is SQIVND (reference sequence). The CDR3 totals 14 residues.

V usage is TRBV15 and J usage is TRBJ2-7; 7 bases match TRBD1. V lost 3 bases, J lost 2 bases, and 4 bases stayed unmatched. The CDR3 contains 14 residues. Germline lookup yields CDR1 LNHNV and CDR2 YYDKDF (reference sequence). This CDR3 reads CATSSRQGAYEQYF. The CDR3 DNA sequence: TGTGCCACCAGCAGTAGACAGGGTGCCTACGAGCAGTACTTC.

V usage is TRBV13 and J usage is TRBJ2-2; 9 positions agree with TRBD2. CDR1 and CDR2 (germline): PRHDT, FYEKMQ (reference sequence). V shed 2 bases and J 5 bases; nucleotides not matched to a gene: 6. This CDR3 contains 16 residues. In DNA, the CDR3 is TGTGCCAGCAGCTTAATAGCGGGGGCCAGGACCGGGGAGCTGTTTTTT. Translated: CASSLIAGARTGELFF.

This chain links TRBV25-1 with TRBJ1-1; D gene uncertain. Trimming left V 5 bases short and J 0 bases short, with 10 bases between. CDR3 length equals 14 residues. Germline assignment: CDR1 MGHDK and CDR2 SYGVNS. The CDR3 reads CASSLGPLNTEAFF. In DNA, the CDR3 is TGTGCCAGCAGTCTCGGCCCGCTGAACACTGAAGCTTTCTTT.

The chain uses TRBV19 and TRBJ1-2; unclear D gene. Germline V gene lookup returns CDR1 LNHDA and CDR2 SQIVND (reference sequence). There are 13 residues in the CDR3. The V end lost 5 bases, the J end lost 4 bases, and 11 bases lay between the germline ends. The CDR3 loop reads CASSFTEIYGYTF. The DNA for the CDR3 is TGTGCCAGTAGTTTCACAGAGATCTATGGCTACACCTTC.

The chain uses TRBV5-1 and TRBJ1-1; 8 positions match TRBD1. V was pared by 4 bases and J by 1 base, with 3 bases of the junction left unmatched. CDR3 length equals 14 residues. Germline V lookup: CDR1 SGHRS, CDR2 YFSETQ. The CDR3: CASSAGTGNTEAFF. The CDR3 DNA sequence: TGCGCCAGCAGCGCCGGGACAGGGAACACTGAAGCTTTCTTT.

This clone was seen a handful of times. In DNA, the CDR3 is TGTGCCAGCAGCGACACGGGCGGAATAAATCAGCCCCAGCATTTT. Translating it yields CASSDTGGINQPQHF. V gene TRBV7-2 combines with J gene TRBJ1-5; no firm D call. The CDR3 contains 15 residues. Germline V CDR1 and CDR2: SGHTA, FQGNSA. The germline V and J ends were trimmed by 5 bases and 4 bases, with 15 bases remaining between them.

The rearrangement joins TRBV9 to TRBJ2-5, with D tentatively TRBD1 (5 bases). CDR1 SGDLS and CDR2 YYNGEE come from the germline V gene. Trimming cost V 0 bases and J 7 bases, with 16 bases left between them. This CDR3 spans 15 amino acids. CDR3 residues: CASSVDPGGAGTQYF. The DNA of the CDR3 is TGTGCCAGCAGCGTAGACCCGGGTGGGGCAGGGACCCAGTACTTC.

The rearrangement uses TRBV6-6 and TRBJ2-3, with TRBD1 matching 7 bases. CDR1 and CDR2 from the germline V gene are MNHNY and SVGAGI (reference sequence). Trimming removed 6 bases from V and 4 bases from J; junction bases left unmatched: 1. The CDR3 spans 12 residues. The CDR3 DNA sequence: TGTGCCAGCAGGGGGACAGCAGATACGCAGTATTTT. This encodes CASRGTADTQYF.

J is TRBJ2-3 and V is TRBV25-1; perhaps D is TRBD1 or TRBD2 (5 bases each). Trimming shortened V by 8 bases and J by 1 base, and 13 bases separated the two germline ends. From germline, CDR1 is MGHDK and CDR2 SYGVNS. The CDR3 has 14 residues. The CDR3 here is CASSRGAGTDTQYF. The DNA of the CDR3 is TGTGCCAGCTCGAGGGGTGCGGGCACAGATACGCAGTATTTT.